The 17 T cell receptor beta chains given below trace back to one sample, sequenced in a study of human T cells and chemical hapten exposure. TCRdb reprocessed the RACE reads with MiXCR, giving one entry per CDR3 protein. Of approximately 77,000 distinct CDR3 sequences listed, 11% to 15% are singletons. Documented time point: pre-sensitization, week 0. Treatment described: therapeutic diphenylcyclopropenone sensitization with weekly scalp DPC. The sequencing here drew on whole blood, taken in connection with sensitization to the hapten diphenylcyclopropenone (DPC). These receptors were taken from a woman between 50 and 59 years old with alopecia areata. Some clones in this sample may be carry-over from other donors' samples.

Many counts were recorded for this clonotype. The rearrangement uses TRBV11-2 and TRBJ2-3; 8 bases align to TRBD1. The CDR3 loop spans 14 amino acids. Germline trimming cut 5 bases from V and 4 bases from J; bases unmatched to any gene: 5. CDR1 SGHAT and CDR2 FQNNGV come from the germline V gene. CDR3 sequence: CASSKDRGADTQYF. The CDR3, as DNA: TGTGCCAGCAGCAAAGACAGGGGTGCAGATACGCAGTATTTT.

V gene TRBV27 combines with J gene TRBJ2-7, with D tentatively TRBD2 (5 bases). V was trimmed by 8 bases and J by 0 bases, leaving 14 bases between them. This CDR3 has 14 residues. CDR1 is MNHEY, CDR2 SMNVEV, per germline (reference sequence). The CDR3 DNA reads TGTGCCAGCGCGGAGGACCGGGGCTCCTACGAGCAGTACTTC. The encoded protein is CASAEDRGSYEQYF.

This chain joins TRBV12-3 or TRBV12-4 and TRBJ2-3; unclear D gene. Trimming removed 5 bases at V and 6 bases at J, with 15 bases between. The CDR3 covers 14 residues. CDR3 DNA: TGTGCCAGCAGTCAAAGTTCAGCAGCGGATACGCAGTATTTT. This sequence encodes CASSQSSAADTQYF.

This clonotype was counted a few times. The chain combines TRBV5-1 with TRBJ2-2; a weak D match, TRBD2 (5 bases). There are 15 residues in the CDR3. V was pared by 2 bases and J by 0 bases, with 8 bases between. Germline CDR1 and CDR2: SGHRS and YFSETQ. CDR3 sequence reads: CASSLSSSNTGELFF. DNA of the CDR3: TGCGCCAGCAGCTTATCTAGCTCGAACACCGGGGAGCTGTTTTTT.

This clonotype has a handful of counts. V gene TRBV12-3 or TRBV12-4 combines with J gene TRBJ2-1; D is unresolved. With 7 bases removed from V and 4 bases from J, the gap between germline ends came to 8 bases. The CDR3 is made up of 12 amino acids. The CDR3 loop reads CASTQLYNEQFF. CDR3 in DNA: TGTGCCAGCACCCAATTGTACAATGAGCAGTTCTTC.

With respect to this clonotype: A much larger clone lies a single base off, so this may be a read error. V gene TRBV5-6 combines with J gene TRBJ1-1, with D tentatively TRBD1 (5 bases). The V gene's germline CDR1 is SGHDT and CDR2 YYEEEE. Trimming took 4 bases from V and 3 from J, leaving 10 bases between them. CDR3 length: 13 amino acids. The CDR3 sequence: CASSRGRDTEAFF. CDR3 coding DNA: TGTGCCAGCAGCCGGGGCAGGGACACTGAAGCTTTCTTT.

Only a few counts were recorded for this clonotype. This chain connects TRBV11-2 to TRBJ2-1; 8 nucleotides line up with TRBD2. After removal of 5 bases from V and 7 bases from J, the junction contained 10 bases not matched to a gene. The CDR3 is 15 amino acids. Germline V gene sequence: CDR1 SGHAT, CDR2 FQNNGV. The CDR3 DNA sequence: TGTGCCAGCAGCCCTTCCGGGGGGGCCCTAAATGAGCAGTTCTTC. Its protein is CASSPSGGALNEQFF.

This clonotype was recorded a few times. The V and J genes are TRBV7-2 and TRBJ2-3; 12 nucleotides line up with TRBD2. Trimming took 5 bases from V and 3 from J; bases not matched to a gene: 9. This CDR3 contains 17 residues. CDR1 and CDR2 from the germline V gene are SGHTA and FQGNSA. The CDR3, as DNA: TGTGCCAGCAGCCGAGGCCTAGCGGGAGGGGGAACAGATACGCAGTATTTT. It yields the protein CASSRGLAGGGTDTQYF.

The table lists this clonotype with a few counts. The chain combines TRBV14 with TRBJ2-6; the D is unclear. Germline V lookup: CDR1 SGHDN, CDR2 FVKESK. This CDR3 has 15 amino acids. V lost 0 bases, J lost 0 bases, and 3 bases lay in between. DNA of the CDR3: TGTGCCAGCAGCCAAGATCACTCTGGGGCCAACGTCCTGACTTTC. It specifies CASSQDHSGANVLTF. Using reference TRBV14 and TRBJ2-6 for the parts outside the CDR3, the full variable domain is EAGVTQFPSHSVIEKGQTVTLRCDPISGHDNLYWYRRVMGKEIKFLLHFVKESKQDESGMPNNRFLAERTGGTYSTLKVQPAELEDSGVYFCASSQDHSGANVLTFGAGSRLTVL.

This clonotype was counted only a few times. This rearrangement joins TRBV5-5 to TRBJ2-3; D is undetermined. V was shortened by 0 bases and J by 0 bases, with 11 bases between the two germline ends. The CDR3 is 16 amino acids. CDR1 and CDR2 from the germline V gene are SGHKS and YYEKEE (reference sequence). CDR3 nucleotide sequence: TGTGCCAGCAGCTTGGGACGTTCTTCTAGCACAGATACGCAGTATTTT. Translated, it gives CASSLGRSSSTDTQYF.

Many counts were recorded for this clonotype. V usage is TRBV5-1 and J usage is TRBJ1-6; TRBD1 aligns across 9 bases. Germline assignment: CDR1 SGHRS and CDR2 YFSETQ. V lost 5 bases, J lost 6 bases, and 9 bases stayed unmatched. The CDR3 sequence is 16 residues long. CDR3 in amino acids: CASRQTPGQGNSPLHF. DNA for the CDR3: TGCGCCAGCAGACAAACGCCGGGACAGGGTAATTCACCCCTCCACTTT. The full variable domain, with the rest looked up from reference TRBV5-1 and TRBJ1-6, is KAGVTQTPRYLIKTRGQQVTLSCSPISGHRSVSWYQQTPGQGLQFLFEYFSETQRNKGNFPGRFSGRQFSNSRSEMNVSTLELGDSALYLCASRQTPGQGNSPLHFGNGTRLTVT.

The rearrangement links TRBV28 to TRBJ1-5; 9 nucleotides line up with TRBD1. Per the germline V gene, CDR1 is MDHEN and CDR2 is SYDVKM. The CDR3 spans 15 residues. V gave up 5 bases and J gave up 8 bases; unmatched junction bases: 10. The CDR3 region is CASSPRDRVSKPQHF. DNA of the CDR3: TGTGCCAGCAGTCCGCGGGACAGGGTGAGTAAGCCCCAGCATTTT.

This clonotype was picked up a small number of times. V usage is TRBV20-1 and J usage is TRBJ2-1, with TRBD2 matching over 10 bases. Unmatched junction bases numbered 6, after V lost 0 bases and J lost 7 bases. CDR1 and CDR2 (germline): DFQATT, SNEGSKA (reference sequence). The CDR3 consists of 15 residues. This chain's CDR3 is CSARDTGLARNEQFF. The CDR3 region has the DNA TGCAGTGCTAGAGATACGGGACTAGCGAGGAATGAGCAGTTCTTC.

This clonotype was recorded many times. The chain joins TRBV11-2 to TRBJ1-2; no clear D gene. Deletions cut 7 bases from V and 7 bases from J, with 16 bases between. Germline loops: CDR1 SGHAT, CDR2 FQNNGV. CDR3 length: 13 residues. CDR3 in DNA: TGTGCCAGCACCACGGTGGGGTTGTCTGGCTACACCTTC. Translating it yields CASTTVGLSGYTF. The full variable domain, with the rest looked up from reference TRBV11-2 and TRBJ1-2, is EAGVAQSPRYKIIEKRQSVAFWCNPISGHATLYWYQQILGQGPKLLIQFQNNGVVDDSQLPKDRFSAERLKGVDSTLKIQPAKLEDSAVYLCASTTVGLSGYTFGSGTRLTVV.

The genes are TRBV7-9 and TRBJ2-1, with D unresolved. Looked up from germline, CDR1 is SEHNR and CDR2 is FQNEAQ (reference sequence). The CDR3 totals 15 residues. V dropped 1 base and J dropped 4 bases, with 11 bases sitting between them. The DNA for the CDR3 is TGTGCCAGCAGCTTAGAAGGGTATTCGTACAATGAGCAGTTCTTC. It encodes CASSLEGYSYNEQFF.

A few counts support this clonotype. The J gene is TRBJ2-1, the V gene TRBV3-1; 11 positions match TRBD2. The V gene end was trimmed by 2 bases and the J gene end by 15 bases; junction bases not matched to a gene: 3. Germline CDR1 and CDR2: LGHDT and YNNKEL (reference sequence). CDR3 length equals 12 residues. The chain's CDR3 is CASSQLAGGPFF. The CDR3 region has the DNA TGTGCCAGCAGCCAACTAGCGGGAGGTCCGTTCTTC.

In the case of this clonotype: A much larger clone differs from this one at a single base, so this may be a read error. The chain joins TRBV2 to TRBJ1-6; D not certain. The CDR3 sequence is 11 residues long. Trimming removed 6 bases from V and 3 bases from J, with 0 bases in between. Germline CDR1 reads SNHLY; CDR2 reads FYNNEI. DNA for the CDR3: TGTGCCAGCAGCTATAATTCACCCCTCCACTTT. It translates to CASSYNSPLHF.